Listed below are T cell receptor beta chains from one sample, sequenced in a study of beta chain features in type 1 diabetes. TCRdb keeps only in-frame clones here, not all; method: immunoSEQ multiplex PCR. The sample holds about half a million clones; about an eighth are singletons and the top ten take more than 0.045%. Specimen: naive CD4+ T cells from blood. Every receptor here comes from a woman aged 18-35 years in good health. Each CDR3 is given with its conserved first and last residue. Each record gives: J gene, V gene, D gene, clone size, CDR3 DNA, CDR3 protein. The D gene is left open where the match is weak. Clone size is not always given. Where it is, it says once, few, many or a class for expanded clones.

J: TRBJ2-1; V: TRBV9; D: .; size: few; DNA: TGTGCCAGCAGCGTCTCCGGGTTTGGGGAGCAGTTCTTC; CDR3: CASSVSGFGEQFF
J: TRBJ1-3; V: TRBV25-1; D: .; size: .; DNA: TGTGCCAGCAGTGAGCTGGGGTCTGGAAACACCATATATTTT; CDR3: CASSELGSGNTIYF
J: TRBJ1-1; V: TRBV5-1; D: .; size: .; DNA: TGCGCCAGCAGCTTCCAGGGTAGGAACACTGAAGCTTTCTTT; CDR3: CASSFQGRNTEAFF
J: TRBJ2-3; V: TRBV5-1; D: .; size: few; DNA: TGCGCCAGCAGCTTGGAAGGAGATACGCAGTATTTT; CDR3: CASSLEGDTQYF
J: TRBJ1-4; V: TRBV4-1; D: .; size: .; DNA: TGCGCCAGCAGCCAAGATTGGGAAAAACTGTTTTTT; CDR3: CASSQDWEKLFF
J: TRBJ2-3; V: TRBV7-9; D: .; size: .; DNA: TGTGCCAGCAACCCAAGAGGGCTCGGCACAGATACGCAGTATTTT; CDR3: CASNPRGLGTDTQYF
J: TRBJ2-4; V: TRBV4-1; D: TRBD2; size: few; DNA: TGCGCCAGCAGCCAAGAAGGAGCGGGAGAGAACATTCAGTACTTC; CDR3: CASSQEGAGENIQYF
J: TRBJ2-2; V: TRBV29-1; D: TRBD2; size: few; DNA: TGCAGCGTGCCCTCGTCGACTAGCGGGTCCACCGGGGAGCTGTTTTTT; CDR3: CSVPSSTSGSTGELFF
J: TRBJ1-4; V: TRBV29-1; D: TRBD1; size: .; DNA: TGCAGCGTTACAGGGGGCTACACTAATGAAAAACTGTTTTTT; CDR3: CSVTGGYTNEKLFF
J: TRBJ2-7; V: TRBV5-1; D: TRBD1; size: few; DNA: TGCGCCAGCAGCGGTGAACTTGGGACAGGAACAACCTACGAGCAGTACTTC; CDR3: CASSGELGTGTTYEQYF
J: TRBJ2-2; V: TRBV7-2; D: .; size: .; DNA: TGTGCCAGCAGCTCGGACAGCCTACCCACCGGGGAGCTGTTTTTT; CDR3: CASSSDSLPTGELFF
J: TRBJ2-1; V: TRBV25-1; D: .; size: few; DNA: TGTGCCAGTAAGAAGTCGATGTACAATGAGCAGTTCTTC; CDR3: CASKKSMYNEQFF
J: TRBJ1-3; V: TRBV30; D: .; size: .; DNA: TGTGCCTGGAGTGCCCCAACCAAGAGTCCCGGAAACACCATATATTTT; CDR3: CAWSAPTKSPGNTIYF
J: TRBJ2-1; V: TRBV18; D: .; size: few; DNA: TGTGCCAGCTCACCAGGGGCAGACAATGAGCAGTTCTTC; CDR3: CASSPGADNEQFF
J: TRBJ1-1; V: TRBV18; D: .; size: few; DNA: TGTGCCAGCTCACCGAAGGGGGTTGCGAATACTGAAGCTTTCTTT; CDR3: CASSPKGVANTEAFF
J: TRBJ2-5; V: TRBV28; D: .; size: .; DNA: TGTGCCAGCCAAAACGGTAGGGCGACCCAAGAGACCCAGTACTTC; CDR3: CASQNGRATQETQYF
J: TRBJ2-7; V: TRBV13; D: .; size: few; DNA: TGTGCCAGCAGCCGACAGGCGAATTCCTACGAGCAGTACTTC; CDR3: CASSRQANSYEQYF
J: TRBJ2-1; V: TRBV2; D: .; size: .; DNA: TGTGCCAGCAGCCCGGGCCTCGCTGCTAACAATGAGCAGTTCTTC; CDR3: CASSPGLAANNEQFF
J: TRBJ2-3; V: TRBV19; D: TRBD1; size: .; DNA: TGTGCCAGTGGAATGCTCAACAGGGGCGATACGCAGTATTTT; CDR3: CASGMLNRGDTQYF
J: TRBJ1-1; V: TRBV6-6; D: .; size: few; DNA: TGTGCCAGCTCAGAAGGTTGGAACACTGAAGCTTTCTTT; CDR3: CASSEGWNTEAFF
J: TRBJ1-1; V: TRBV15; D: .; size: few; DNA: TGTGCCACCAGCAACGACATGCCCTACGGAGCTTTCTTT; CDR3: CATSNDMPYGAFF
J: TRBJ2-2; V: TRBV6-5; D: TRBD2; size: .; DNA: TGTGCCAGCAGTTACCCGCGGGGGATGAACACCGGGGAGCTGTTTTTT; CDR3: CASSYPRGMNTGELFF
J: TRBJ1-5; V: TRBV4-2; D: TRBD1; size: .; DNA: TGTGCCAGCAGCCGAGCTGGACAGGGGGACCAGCCCCAGCATTTT; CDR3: CASSRAGQGDQPQHF
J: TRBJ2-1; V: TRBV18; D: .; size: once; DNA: TGTGCCAGCTCACCAGGGAGCGGCACCTACAATGAGCAGTTCTTC; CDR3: CASSPGSGTYNEQFF